This T cell receptor beta chain was captured by sequencing in a study of blood T cell repertoires in COVID-19. Looking at the study overall: The cDNA or gDNA used as material had been derived from T cells, B-cell-depleted T cells, or PBMCs.

CDR3 length: 14 amino acids. The V segment lost 6 bases and the J segment 3 bases; nucleotides outside the gene matches: 5. The germline V gene encodes CDR1 MDHEN and CDR2 SYDVKM. Some clones are missing from TCRdb's copy, which holds only in-frame ones; the method was immunoSEQ multiplex PCR. The table includes about 86,000 clones, around 80% detected once. The gene calls are TRBV28 and TRBJ1-1, with 9 bases matching TRBD1. The specimen sequenced was peripheral blood. The clonotype originates from a man between 65 and 80 years old with acute or convalescent COVID-19. The chain's CDR3 is CASRATGGYTEAFF. The CDR3 DNA follows: TGTGCCAGCAGGGCGACAGGGGGGTACACTGAAGCTTTCTTT. Using reference TRBV28 and TRBJ1-1 for the parts outside the CDR3, the full variable domain is DVKVTQSSRYLVKRTGEKVFLECVQDMDHENMFWYRQDPGLGLRLIYFSYDVKMKEKGDIPEGYSVSREKKERFSLILESASTNQTSMYLCASRATGGYTEAFFGQGTRLTVV.